Following are 26 T cell receptor beta chains from one sample sequenced in a study of blood T cell repertoires in COVID-19. TCRdb's copy holds only in-frame clones and misses some; the assay was immunoSEQ multiplex PCR. This table holds around 420,000 clones, around 90% found once. What was sequenced was PBMCs or T cells enriched from blood (not recorded which). These receptors all come from a woman aged 40 to 55 with acute COVID-19.

With respect to this clone: Additional DNA sequences in this sample encode the identical CDR3. The chain recombines TRBV30 with TRBJ2-3; D is undetermined. Trimming removed 2 bases from V and 3 bases from J, with 9 bases in between. Germline V gene sequence: CDR1 GTSNPN, CDR2 SVGIG (reference sequence). This CDR3 is 13 amino acids long. CDR3 DNA sequence: TGTGCCTGGAGTTTCAGTGGTACAGATACGCAGTATTTT. Amino acid sequence: CAWSFSGTDTQYF.

The chain couples TRBV25-1 to TRBJ1-3, with unresolved D. V shed 2 bases and J shed 5 bases, with 4 bases lying between them. Looked up from germline, CDR1 is MGHDK and CDR2 is SYGVNS. The CDR3 extends over 12 amino acids. The CDR3 spells CASSEERNTIYF. DNA of the CDR3: TGTGCCAGCAGTGAAGAGAGAAACACCATATATTTT.

CDR3 sequence reads: CASSSDLETQYF. For the CDR3, the DNA is TGTGCCAGCAGCTCGGACTTAGAGACCCAGTACTTC. The chain is built from TRBV7-9 and TRBJ2-5, with D possibly TRBD2 on 5 matching bases. Trimming left V 4 bases short and J 4 bases short, with 7 bases between. The V gene's germline CDR1 is SEHNR and CDR2 FQNEAQ (reference sequence). The CDR3 consists of 12 residues.

This chain links TRBV10-3 with TRBJ2-7, with D possibly TRBD1 on 6 matching bases. This CDR3 contains 14 residues. Germline V lookup: CDR1 ENHRY, CDR2 SYGVKD. Trimming pared 3 bases from V and 1 base from J, leaving 10 bases between. CDR3 DNA sequence: TGTGCCATCAGTGAACCGGGACAATCCTACGAGCAGTACTTC. This gives the protein CAISEPGQSYEQYF.

CDR3 bases: TGTGCCAGCAGCCAACTCCGTTTCGGGACAGGGAGCGCGAACACCGGGGAGCTGTTTTTT. This translates into CASSQLRFGTGSANTGELFF. V and J are TRBV3-1 (or the pseudogene TRBV3-2) and TRBJ2-2; 9 nucleotides align to TRBD1. This CDR3 is built from 20 residues. The V and J ends lost 2 bases and 0 bases, in that order; junction bases with no gene match: 13. Germline CDR1 is LGHDT and CDR2 is YNNKEL (reference sequence).

This rearrangement joins TRBV30 to TRBJ1-2; D may be TRBD1 (5 bases). In germline, CDR1 is GTSNPN, CDR2 SVGIG (reference sequence). CDR3 size: 15 residues. V dropped 2 bases and J dropped 0 bases, with 13 bases sitting between them. This CDR3 reads CAWSMGGSTNYGYTF. CDR3 bases: TGTGCCTGGAGTATGGGGGGATCTACTAACTATGGCTACACCTTC.

V and J are TRBV9 and TRBJ2-1, with D tentatively TRBD1 (5 bases). V gave up 2 bases and J gave up 6 bases, with 15 bases separating them. The CDR3 loop spans 15 amino acids. Per the germline V gene, CDR1 is SGDLS and CDR2 is YYNGEE. Written as DNA, the CDR3 is TGTGCCAGCAGCGTGGGGCCTAGTCGGTCCAATGAGCAGTTCTTC. Protein sequence: CASSVGPSRSNEQFF.

This clone was counted between two and nine times. The V call is TRBV4-2, the J call TRBJ2-3; the D gene is possibly TRBD1 (5 bases). In germline, CDR1 is LGHNA, CDR2 YNFKEQ. The germline V and J ends were trimmed by 5 bases and 0 bases, with 9 bases remaining between them. This CDR3 contains 14 residues. The CDR3 coding sequence is TGTGCCAGCAGCTTCAGGGCTAGCACAGATACGCAGTATTTT. Protein sequence: CASSFRASTDTQYF.

The chain uses TRBV18 and TRBJ1-4; D uncertain. The CDR3 is 16 residues long. Germline CDR1 KGHSH, CDR2 LQKENI. Trimming took off 6 bases at V and 0 bases at J, with 14 bases between the two ends. CDR3 sequence reads: CASSPRGAATNEKLFF. The DNA for the CDR3 is TGTGCCAGCTCTCCCAGAGGAGCTGCAACTAATGAAAAACTGTTTTTT. The whole variable domain, remainder taken from reference TRBV18 and TRBJ1-4, is NAGVMQNPRHLVRRRGQEARLRCSPMKGHSHVYWYRQLPEEGLKFMVYLQKENIIDESGMPKERFSAEFPKEGPSILRIQQVVRGDSAAYFCASSPRGAATNEKLFFGSGTQLSVL.

This chain connects TRBV5-5 to TRBJ1-4; 7 bases agree with TRBD1. CDR1 SGHKS and CDR2 YYEKEE come from the germline V gene (reference sequence). With 0 bases clipped from V and 4 bases from J, the junction kept 0 bases outside the gene matches. The CDR3 loop spans 14 amino acids. The CDR3, as DNA: TGTGCCAGCAGCTTGGGGGACAGTAATGAAAAACTGTTTTTT. This codes for CASSLGDSNEKLFF.

This clone was counted once. This chain links TRBV3-1 (or the pseudogene TRBV3-2) with TRBJ1-5; D is ambiguous. Germline V gene sequence: CDR1 LGHDT, CDR2 YNNKEL (reference sequence). The length of the CDR3 is 13 residues. Trimming took 2 bases from V and 4 from J, leaving 6 bases between them. DNA of the CDR3: TGTGCCAGCAGCCAATTCGGGAATCAGCCCCAGCATTTT. It encodes CASSQFGNQPQHF.

This chain connects TRBV11-2 to TRBJ1-3; D call uncertain. The CDR3 runs 16 residues. Germline CDR1 is SGHAT and CDR2 is FQNNGV. Trimming cost V 1 base and J 0 bases, with 10 bases left between them. The CDR3 coding sequence is TGTGCCAGCAGCTTAGGTCGGTCAACCTCTGGAAACACCATATATTTT. This translates into CASSLGRSTSGNTIYF.

This clone was found a few times. The chain couples TRBV5-4 to TRBJ2-3, with a weak D call TRBD2 (5 bases). CDR3 length: 14 amino acids. Germline V gene data show CDR1 as SGHNT and CDR2 as YYREEE (reference sequence). Trimming took off 4 bases at V and 3 bases at J, with 12 bases between the two ends. The CDR3 bases are TGTGCCAGCAGCCCGACTATAAAGACAGATACGCAGTATTTT. Translation gives CASSPTIKTDTQYF.

The rearrangement joins TRBV7-6 to TRBJ1-3; D may be TRBD1 (6 bases). The CDR3 spans 15 residues. Trimming took 0 bases from V and 4 from J, leaving 10 bases between them. CDR1 and CDR2 (germline): SGHVS, FNYEAQ. The CDR3: CASSLASGGGNTIYF. The CDR3 DNA is TGTGCCAGCAGCTTAGCGTCGGGGGGCGGAAACACCATATATTTT.

J is TRBJ2-1 and V is TRBV13; TRBD2 matches 12 bases. V was pared by 3 bases and J by 6 bases, with 3 bases of the junction left unmatched. CDR1 and CDR2 from the germline V gene are PRHDT and FYEKMQ (reference sequence). This CDR3 has 15 residues. CDR3 nucleotides: TGTGCCAGCAGCTTCACTAGCGGGGGGACCAATGAGCAGTTCTTC. It specifies CASSFTSGGTNEQFF.

The gene calls are TRBV6-6 and TRBJ1-5; 7 bases agree with TRBD1. Per the germline V gene, CDR1 is MNHNY and CDR2 is SVGAGI (reference sequence). With 2 bases clipped from V and 0 bases from J, the junction kept 1 base outside the gene matches. This CDR3 is built from 15 residues. The CDR3 reads CASSYPGGSNQPQHF. The CDR3 DNA is TGTGCCAGCAGTTACCCAGGGGGTAGCAATCAGCCCCAGCATTTT.

J is TRBJ1-2 and V is TRBV10-3, with 7 bases aligning to TRBD1. Germline loops: CDR1 ENHRY, CDR2 SYGVKD. This CDR3 region has 14 residues. With V trimmed by 6 bases and J by 0 bases, 4 bases remained unmatched. Here the CDR3 DNA reads TGTGCCATCAGCGCAGGGGGAGCTAACTATGGCTACACCTTC. This codes for CAISAGGANYGYTF.

The V gene is TRBV7-2, the J gene TRBJ1-5; D gene uncertain. In germline, CDR1 is SGHTA, CDR2 FQGNSA. The ends were cut back, 1 base at V and 0 bases at J, with 4 bases in the middle. The CDR3 contains 14 residues. The CDR3 protein is CASSLDSSNQPQHF. In DNA form, the CDR3 reads TGTGCCAGCAGCTTAGATAGTAGCAATCAGCCCCAGCATTTT. The variable domain in full, with the rest retrieved from reference TRBV7-2 and TRBJ1-5, is GAGVSQSPSNKVTEKGKDVELRCDPISGHTALYWYRQSLGQGLEFLIYFQGNSAPDKSGLPSDRFSAERTGGSVSTLTIQRTQQEDSAVYLCASSLDSSNQPQHFGDGTRLSIL.

The chain is built from TRBV24-1 and TRBJ1-2; D not resolved. The V end lost 4 bases, the J end lost 6 bases, and 14 bases lay between the germline ends. This CDR3 has 14 residues. CDR1 and CDR2 (germline): KGHDR, SFDVKD. The CDR3 spells CATSDQRSIDGYTF. CDR3 DNA: TGTGCCACCAGTGACCAAAGGAGTATAGATGGCTACACCTTC.

CDR3: CASSLIPVNTGELFF. In DNA, the CDR3 is TGTGCCAGCAGCTTAATACCGGTGAACACCGGGGAGCTGTTTTTT. J is TRBJ2-2 and V is TRBV11-2; D not certain. The CDR3 loop spans 15 amino acids. Per the germline V gene, CDR1 is SGHAT and CDR2 is FQNNGV. V was shortened by 2 bases and J by 1 base, with 8 bases between the two germline ends.

This chain links TRBV5-5 with TRBJ1-4, with D unclear. Germline V gene lookup returns CDR1 SGHKS and CDR2 YYEKEE (reference sequence). The CDR3 is made up of 12 amino acids. V dropped 4 bases and J dropped 4 bases, with 5 bases sitting between them. The DNA of the CDR3 is TGTGCCAGCAGCCTCCTTAATGAAAAACTGTTTTTT. Translation gives CASSLLNEKLFF.

The chain has TRBV5-5 and TRBJ1-2, with D perhaps TRBD1 (6 bases). Germline loops: CDR1 SGHKS, CDR2 YYEKEE (reference sequence). V was trimmed by 2 bases and J by 13 bases, leaving 15 bases between them. CDR3 length: 12 residues. The CDR3 bases are TGTGCCAGCAGCTTACAGGGACCCACTGGCACCTTC. It encodes CASSLQGPTGTF.

Worth noting for this clone: The same CDR3 also results from other DNA sequences found in this sample. The rearrangement links TRBV30 to TRBJ1-2, with D hard to call. The CDR3 length is 12 residues. Trimming shortened V by 1 base and J by 2 bases, and 5 bases separated the two germline ends. CDR1 GTSNPN and CDR2 SVGIG come from the germline V gene (reference sequence). The CDR3 spells CAWSGANYGYTF. The CDR3 bases are TGTGCCTGGAGTGGAGCAAACTATGGCTACACCTTC.

This clone was found once. The chain recombines TRBV10-3 with TRBJ2-2; D might be TRBD1 (5 bases). CDR1 is ENHRY and CDR2 is SYGVKD in the germline V gene. With 6 bases removed from V and 5 bases from J, the gap between germline ends came to 16 bases. CDR3 length: 15 residues. This chain's CDR3 is CAIRPNPTATGELFF. CDR3 nucleotide sequence: TGTGCCATCAGACCCAACCCGACAGCGACCGGGGAGCTGTTTTTT.

This chain joins TRBV30 and TRBJ2-3; 12 bases agree with TRBD2. The V gene's germline CDR1 is GTSNPN and CDR2 SVGIG (reference sequence). The V segment lost 2 bases and the J segment 2 bases; nucleotides outside the gene matches: 5. CDR3 length equals 16 residues. In nucleotides, the CDR3 is TGTGCCTGGAGTCAGACTAGCGGGGGACCCACAGATACGCAGTATTTT. It specifies CAWSQTSGGPTDTQYF.

A remark on this clone: The identical CDR3 is also encoded by other nucleotide sequences in the sample. This chain links TRBV5-1 with TRBJ1-5, with 7 bases identical to TRBD1. The CDR3 length is 15 residues. V was clipped by 0 bases and J by 4 bases; unmatched bases: 4. In germline, CDR1 is SGHRS, CDR2 YFSETQ. As DNA, the CDR3 is TGCGCCAGCAGCTTGGAAGGGGGCAGGAATCAGCCCCAGCATTTT. Amino acid sequence: CASSLEGGRNQPQHF.